This T cell receptor (beta chain) was retrieved from a study of CXCR3-negative and CXCR3-positive naive CD8 T cells. With UMI labels, 5' RACE was used to prepare the TRB cDNA libraries. TCRdb derives one entry per CDR3 protein from the 5' RACE reads, leaving out DNA. Here the sample table reports 150,000 or so distinct CDR3 sequences. The germline gives CDR1 MNHEY, CDR2 SVGAGI. The CDR3 covers 15 residues. This receptor was taken from a human donor in good health. Some clones in this sample may be carry-over from other donors' samples. This chain connects TRBV6-5 to TRBJ1-2; the TCRdb call, TRBD1, lacks DNA for checking. Source material: naive CXCR3- CD8+ T cells from blood. Sample subset: CD45RO-CCR7+CD27+CD95- naive CD8+ T cells lacking CXCR3 (TNR3-). CDR3 sequence reads: CASSFGQGTGYGYTF.